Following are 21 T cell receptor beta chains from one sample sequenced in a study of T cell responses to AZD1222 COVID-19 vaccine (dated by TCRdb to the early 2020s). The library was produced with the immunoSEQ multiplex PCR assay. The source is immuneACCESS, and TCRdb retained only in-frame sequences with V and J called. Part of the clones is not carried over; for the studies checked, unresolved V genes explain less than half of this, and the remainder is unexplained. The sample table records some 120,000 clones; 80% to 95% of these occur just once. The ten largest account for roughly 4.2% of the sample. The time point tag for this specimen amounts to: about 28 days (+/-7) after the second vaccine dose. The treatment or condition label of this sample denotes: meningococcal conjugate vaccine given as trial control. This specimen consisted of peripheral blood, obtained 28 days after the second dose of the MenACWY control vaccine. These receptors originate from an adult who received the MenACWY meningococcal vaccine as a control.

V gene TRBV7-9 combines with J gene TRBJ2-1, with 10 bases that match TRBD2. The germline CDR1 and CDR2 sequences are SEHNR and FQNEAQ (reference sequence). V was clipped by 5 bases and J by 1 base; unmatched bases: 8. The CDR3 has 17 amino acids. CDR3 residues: CASSPGVAGGSYNEQFF. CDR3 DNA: TGTGCCAGCAGCCCAGGGGTAGCGGGGGGATCCTACAATGAGCAGTTCTTC. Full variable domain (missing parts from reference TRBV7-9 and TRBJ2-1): DTGVSQNPRHKITKRGQNVTFRCDPISEHNRLYWYRQTLGQGPEFLTYFQNEAQLEKSRLLSDRFSAERPKGSFSTLEIQRTEQGDSAMYLCASSPGVAGGSYNEQFFGPGTRLTVL.

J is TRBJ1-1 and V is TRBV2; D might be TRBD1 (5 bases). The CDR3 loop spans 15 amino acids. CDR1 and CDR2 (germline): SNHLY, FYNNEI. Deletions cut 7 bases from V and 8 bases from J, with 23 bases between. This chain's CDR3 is CASMGPNLSGTEAFF. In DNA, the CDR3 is TGTGCCAGCATGGGACCTAATTTAAGCGGGACCGAAGCTTTCTTT.

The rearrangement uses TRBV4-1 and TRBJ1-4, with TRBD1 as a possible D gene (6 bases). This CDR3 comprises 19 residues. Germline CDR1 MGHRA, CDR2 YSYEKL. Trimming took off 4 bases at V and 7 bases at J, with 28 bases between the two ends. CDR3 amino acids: CASSLRPGGSGGGGEKLFF. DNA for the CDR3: TGCGCCAGCAGCCTCAGACCTGGAGGGAGCGGGGGCGGGGGTGAAAAACTGTTTTTT.

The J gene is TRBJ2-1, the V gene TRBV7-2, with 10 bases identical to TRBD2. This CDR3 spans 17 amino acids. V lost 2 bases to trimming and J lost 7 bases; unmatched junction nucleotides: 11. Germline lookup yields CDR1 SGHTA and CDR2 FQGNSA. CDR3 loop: CASSLRSGGADRNEQFF. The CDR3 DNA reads TGTGCCAGCAGCTTAAGGAGCGGGGGGGCCGATAGAAATGAGCAGTTCTTC.

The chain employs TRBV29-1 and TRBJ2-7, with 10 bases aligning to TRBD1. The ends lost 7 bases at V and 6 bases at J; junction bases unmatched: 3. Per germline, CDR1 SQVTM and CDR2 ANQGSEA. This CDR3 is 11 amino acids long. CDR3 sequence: CSAGQGREQYF. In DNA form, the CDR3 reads TGCAGCGCGGGACAGGGGCGCGAGCAGTACTTC.

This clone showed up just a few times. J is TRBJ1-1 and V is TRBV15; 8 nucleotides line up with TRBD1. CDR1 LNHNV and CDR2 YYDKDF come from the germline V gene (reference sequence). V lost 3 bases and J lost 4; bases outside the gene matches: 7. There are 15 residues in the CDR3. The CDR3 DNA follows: TGTGCCACCAGCAGTCCGTTACAGGGGGTCACTGAAGCTTTCTTT. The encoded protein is CATSSPLQGVTEAFF.

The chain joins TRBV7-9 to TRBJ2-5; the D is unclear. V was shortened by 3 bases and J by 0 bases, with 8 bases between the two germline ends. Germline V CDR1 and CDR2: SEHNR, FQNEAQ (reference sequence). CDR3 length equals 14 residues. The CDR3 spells CASSFGRNQETQYF. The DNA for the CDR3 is TGTGCCAGCAGCTTTGGCCGGAACCAAGAGACCCAGTACTTC.

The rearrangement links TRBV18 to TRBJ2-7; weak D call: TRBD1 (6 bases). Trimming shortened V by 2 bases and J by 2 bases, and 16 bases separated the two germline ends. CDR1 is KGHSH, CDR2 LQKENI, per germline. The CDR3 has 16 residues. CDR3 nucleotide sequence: TGTGCCAGCTCACCAGGAACAGGGAAGGGCACCTACGAGCAGTACTTC. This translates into CASSPGTGKGTYEQYF.

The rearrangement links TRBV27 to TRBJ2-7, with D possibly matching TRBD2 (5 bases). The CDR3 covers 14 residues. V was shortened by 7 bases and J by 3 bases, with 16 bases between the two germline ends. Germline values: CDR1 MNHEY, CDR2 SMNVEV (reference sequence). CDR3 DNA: TGTGCCAGCAAGCGGACTCCAAATCTCTACGAGCAGTACTTC. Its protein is CASKRTPNLYEQYF.

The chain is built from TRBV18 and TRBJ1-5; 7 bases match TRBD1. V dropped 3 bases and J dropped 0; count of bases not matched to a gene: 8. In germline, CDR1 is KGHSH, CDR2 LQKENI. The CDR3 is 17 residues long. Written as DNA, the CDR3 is TGTGCCAGCTCACCCCTTCGACAGGGAGATAGCAATCAGCCCCAGCATTTT. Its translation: CASSPLRQGDSNQPQHF.

As DNA, the CDR3 is TGTGCCACCAGCCCCGAGACAGGGAATCCAGATACGCAGTATTTT. Translated, it gives CATSPETGNPDTQYF. V is TRBV15 and J is TRBJ2-3, with 7 bases fitting TRBD1. Unmatched junction bases numbered 9, after V lost 5 bases and J lost 4 bases. The CDR3 consists of 15 residues. CDR1 and CDR2 (germline): LNHNV, YYDKDF (reference sequence).

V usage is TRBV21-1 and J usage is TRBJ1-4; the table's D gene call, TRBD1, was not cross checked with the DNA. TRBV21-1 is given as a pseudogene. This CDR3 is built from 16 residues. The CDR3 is CASSNLRDMKNEKLFF. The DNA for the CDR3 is TGTGCCAGCAGCAACCTCCGGGACATGAAAAATGAAAAACTGTTTTTT.

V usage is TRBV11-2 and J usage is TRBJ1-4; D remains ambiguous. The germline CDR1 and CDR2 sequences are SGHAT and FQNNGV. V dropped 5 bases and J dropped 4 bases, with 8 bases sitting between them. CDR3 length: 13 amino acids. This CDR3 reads CASSRPVNEKLFF. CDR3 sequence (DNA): TGTGCCAGCAGCCGGCCGGTTAATGAAAAACTGTTTTTT.

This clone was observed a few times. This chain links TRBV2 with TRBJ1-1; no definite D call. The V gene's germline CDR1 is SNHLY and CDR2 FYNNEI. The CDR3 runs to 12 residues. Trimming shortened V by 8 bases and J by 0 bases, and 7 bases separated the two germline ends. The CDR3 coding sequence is TGTGCCAGCTTTCGGGTGAACACTGAAGCTTTCTTT. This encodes CASFRVNTEAFF.

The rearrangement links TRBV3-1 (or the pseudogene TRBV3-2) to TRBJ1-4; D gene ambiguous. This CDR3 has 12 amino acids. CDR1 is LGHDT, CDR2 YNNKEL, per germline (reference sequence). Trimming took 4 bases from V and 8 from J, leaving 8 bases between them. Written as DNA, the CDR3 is TGTGCCAGCAGCCCCAGAGGAGAAAAACTGTTTTTT. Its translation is CASSPRGEKLFF.

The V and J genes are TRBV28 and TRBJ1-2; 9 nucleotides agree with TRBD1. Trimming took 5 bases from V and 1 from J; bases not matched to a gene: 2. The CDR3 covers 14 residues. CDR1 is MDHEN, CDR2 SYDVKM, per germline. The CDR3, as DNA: TGTGCCAGCAGTGGACAGGGGAATAACTATGGCTACACCTTC. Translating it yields CASSGQGNNYGYTF.

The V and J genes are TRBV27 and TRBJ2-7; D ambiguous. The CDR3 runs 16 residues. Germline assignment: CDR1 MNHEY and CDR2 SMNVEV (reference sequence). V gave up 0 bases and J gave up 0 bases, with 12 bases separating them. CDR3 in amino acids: CASSLSTFLTSYEQYF. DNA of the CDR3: TGTGCCAGCAGTTTATCGACATTCCTAACCTCCTACGAGCAGTACTTC.

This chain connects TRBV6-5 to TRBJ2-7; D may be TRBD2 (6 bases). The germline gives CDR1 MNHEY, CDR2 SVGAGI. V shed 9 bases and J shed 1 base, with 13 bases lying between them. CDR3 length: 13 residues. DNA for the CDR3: TGTGCCAGTACTTCCAGCGGGTCCTACGAGCAGTACTTC. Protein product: CASTSSGSYEQYF.

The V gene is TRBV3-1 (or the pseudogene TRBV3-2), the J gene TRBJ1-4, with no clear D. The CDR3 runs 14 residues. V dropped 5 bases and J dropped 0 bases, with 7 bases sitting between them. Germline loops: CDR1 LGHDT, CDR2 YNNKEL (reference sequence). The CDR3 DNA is TGTGCCAGCAGCTACGCATCAACTAATGAAAAACTGTTTTTT. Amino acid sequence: CASSYASTNEKLFF.

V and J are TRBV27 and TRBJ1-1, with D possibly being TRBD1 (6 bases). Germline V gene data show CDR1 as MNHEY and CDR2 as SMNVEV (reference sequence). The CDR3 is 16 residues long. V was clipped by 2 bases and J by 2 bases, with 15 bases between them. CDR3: CASSLRRPQGNTEAFF. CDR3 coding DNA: TGTGCCAGCAGTTTAAGGCGGCCACAGGGCAACACTGAAGCTTTCTTT.

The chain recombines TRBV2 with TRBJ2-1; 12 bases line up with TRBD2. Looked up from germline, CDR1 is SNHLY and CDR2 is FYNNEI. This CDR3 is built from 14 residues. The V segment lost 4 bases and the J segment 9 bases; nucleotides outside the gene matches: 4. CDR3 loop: CASSAASGRVEQFF. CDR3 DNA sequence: TGTGCCAGCAGTGCCGCTAGCGGGAGGGTTGAGCAGTTCTTC. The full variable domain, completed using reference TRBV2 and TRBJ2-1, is EPEVTQTPSHQVTQMGQEVILRCVPISNHLYFYWYRQILGQKVEFLVSFYNNEISEKSEIFDDQFSVERPDGSNFTLKIRSTKLEDSAMYFCASSAASGRVEQFFGPGTRLTVL.